This TCR beta chain came from a study of T cells in Graves' hyperthyroidism and ophthalmopathy. This clonotype was seen more than once but under ten times. Its antigen is not identified. Based on clinical symptoms, serum thyroxine and TRAb, thyroid ultrasound and orbital computed tomography, diagnoses were reached. It was around 10 ml of fresh peripheral blood that supplied the PBMCs. TCR beta CDR3 regions were amplified from RNA transcripts. The primer set for the first-round RT-PCR of the TCR CDR3 was HTBI. MiXCR was run by TCRdb on the multiplex PCR reads, yielding one entry per CDR3 protein. Here the sample spans roughly 99,000 distinct CDR3 sequences, roughly 15% being singletons. Study-level findings and limits: Most thyroid clonotypes that were expanded above 0.001 also turned up in blood.

Between the trimmed V and J ends, which lost 5 bases and 4 bases, there was a span of 14 bases. This CDR3 is built from 14 residues. Germline loops: CDR1 SGHTA, CDR2 FQGTGA. This clonotype originated in a woman between 45 and 65 years old with Graves' hyperthyroidism. V gene TRBV7-3 combines with J gene TRBJ1-1; D perhaps matches TRBD1 (5 bases). Sequenced: blood. The CDR3: CASSPGGVRTEAFF. The CDR3 DNA follows: TGTGCCAGCAGCCCCGGAGGGGTTCGCACTGAAGCTTTCTTT.